This is a list of T cell receptor beta chains from one sample in a study of cytotoxic CD8 clonotypes in ibrutinib-treated CLL. This table comes from immunoSEQ multiplex PCR, and its TCRdb copy is limited to in-frame clones, with some not included. The sample contains around 91,000 clones, about 86% of which appear only once. The sequenced sample was PBMCs, obtained before ibrutinib treatment. These receptors were obtained from a human donor with chronic lymphocytic leukemia. The CDR3 runs from the conserved cysteine through the conserved F or W. The order of the fields is J gene, V gene, D gene, clone size, CDR3 protein, CDR3 DNA. A D gene is named only where the DNA matches it firmly. Part of the rows lack a size; the others show once, few, many or a class for expanded clones.

j_call: TRBJ1-1
v_call: TRBV2
d_call: NA
clone_size: NA
cdr3_aa: CASRTTQRYTEAFF
cdr3_nt: TGTGCCAGCAGGACCACACAGCGGTACACTGAAGCTTTCTTT

j_call: TRBJ1-2
v_call: TRBV15
d_call: NA
clone_size: NA
cdr3_aa: CATSRDGTTNYGYTF
cdr3_nt: TGTGCCACCAGCAGAGATGGAACGACTAACTATGGCTACACCTTC

j_call: TRBJ2-1
v_call: TRBV5-1
d_call: NA
clone_size: NA
cdr3_aa: CASSLRNPVSYNEQFF
cdr3_nt: TGCGCCAGCAGCTTGCGTAACCCCGTATCCTACAATGAGCAGTTCTTC

j_call: TRBJ2-2
v_call: TRBV4-1
d_call: NA
clone_size: NA
cdr3_aa: CASSQEFRDDTGELLF
cdr3_nt: TGCGCCAGCAGCCAAGAATTTAGGGACGACACCGGGGAGCTGCTTTTT

j_call: TRBJ2-6
v_call: TRBV11-3
d_call: TRBD1
clone_size: once
cdr3_aa: CASSLNRGFSGANVLTF
cdr3_nt: TGTGCCAGCAGCTTAAACAGGGGGTTTTCTGGGGCCAACGTCCTGACTTTC

j_call: TRBJ2-7
v_call: TRBV6-5
d_call: TRBD1
clone_size: NA
cdr3_aa: CASSPGTGSSYEQYF
cdr3_nt: TGTGCCAGCAGTCCCGGGACAGGGAGCTCCTACGAGCAGTACTTC

j_call: TRBJ2-1
v_call: TRBV9
d_call: NA
clone_size: NA
cdr3_aa: CASSVGTPPYNEQFF
cdr3_nt: TGTGCCAGCAGCGTAGGAACACCTCCTTACAATGAGCAGTTCTTC

j_call: TRBJ2-7
v_call: TRBV28
d_call: TRBD1
clone_size: NA
cdr3_aa: CASSTNTGGIVYEQYF
cdr3_nt: TGTGCCAGCAGTACAAACACAGGGGGTATAGTCTACGAGCAGTACTTC

j_call: TRBJ2-2
v_call: TRBV19
d_call: TRBD2
clone_size: NA
cdr3_aa: CASKREDGYTGELFF
cdr3_nt: TGTGCCAGTAAACGGGAGGATGGGTACACCGGGGAGCTGTTTTTT

j_call: TRBJ1-1
v_call: TRBV4-3
d_call: NA
clone_size: NA
cdr3_aa: CASSQSRGNTEAFF
cdr3_nt: TGCGCCAGCAGCCAATCCAGGGGAAACACTGAAGCTTTCTTT

j_call: TRBJ2-4
v_call: TRBV5-1
d_call: NA
clone_size: NA
cdr3_aa: CASSLGQGGGNIQYF
cdr3_nt: TGCGCCAGCAGCTTGGGGCAGGGTGGAGGAAACATTCAGTACTTC

j_call: TRBJ2-1
v_call: TRBV4-3
d_call: NA
clone_size: NA
cdr3_aa: CASSPGDSYNEQFF
cdr3_nt: TGCGCCAGCAGCCCGGGGGACTCCTACAATGAGCAGTTCTTC

j_call: TRBJ2-5
v_call: TRBV7-9
d_call: TRBD2
clone_size: NA
cdr3_aa: CASSFRTSGPQETQYF
cdr3_nt: TGTGCCAGCAGCTTCAGGACTAGCGGGCCTCAAGAGACCCAGTACTTC

j_call: TRBJ1-1
v_call: TRBV10-1
d_call: TRBD1
clone_size: NA
cdr3_aa: CARPKLWDREDTEAFF
cdr3_nt: TGCGCCAGACCGAAACTTTGGGACAGGGAGGACACTGAAGCTTTCTTT

j_call: TRBJ2-7
v_call: TRBV9
d_call: NA
clone_size: NA
cdr3_aa: CASSVDPWVGTSFDEQYF
cdr3_nt: TGTGCCAGCAGCGTAGATCCATGGGTTGGGACGTCTTTCGACGAGCAGTACTTC

j_call: TRBJ1-4
v_call: TRBV30
d_call: TRBD1
clone_size: NA
cdr3_aa: CAWSVPSWTGHNEKLFF
cdr3_nt: TGTGCCTGGAGTGTCCCCTCCTGGACAGGGCATAATGAAAAACTGTTTTTT

j_call: TRBJ2-1
v_call: TRBV7-9
d_call: NA
clone_size: NA
cdr3_aa: CATNPDTPSSYNEQFF
cdr3_nt: TGTGCCACCAACCCGGACACGCCGAGCTCCTACAATGAGCAGTTCTTC

j_call: TRBJ2-1
v_call: TRBV10-1
d_call: TRBD2
clone_size: NA
cdr3_aa: CASGTTSGNLGEQFF
cdr3_nt: TGCGCCAGCGGGACCACTAGCGGGAACTTGGGTGAGCAGTTCTTC

j_call: TRBJ2-1
v_call: TRBV27
d_call: NA
clone_size: NA
cdr3_aa: CASSRTLTANEQFF
cdr3_nt: TGTGCCAGCAGTCGAACGTTAACCGCCAATGAGCAGTTCTTC

j_call: TRBJ2-3
v_call: TRBV27
d_call: NA
clone_size: once
cdr3_aa: CASSFRGNLDTQYF
cdr3_nt: TGTGCCAGCAGTTTTCGTGGAAATTTAGATACGCAGTATTTT

j_call: TRBJ2-7
v_call: TRBV19
d_call: NA
clone_size: NA
cdr3_aa: CASSKGSASEQYF
cdr3_nt: TGTGCCAGTAGTAAGGGTTCGGCTTCCGAGCAGTACTTC

j_call: TRBJ1-1
v_call: TRBV11-3
d_call: TRBD1
clone_size: NA
cdr3_aa: CASSTRTGESTEAFF
cdr3_nt: TGTGCCAGCAGCACGCGGACAGGGGAGAGCACTGAAGCTTTCTTT

j_call: TRBJ2-5
v_call: TRBV11-3
d_call: TRBD2
clone_size: NA
cdr3_aa: CASSLVSGSETQYF
cdr3_nt: TGTGCCAGCAGCTTAGTAAGCGGGAGCGAGACCCAGTACTTC

j_call: TRBJ1-2
v_call: TRBV9
d_call: NA
clone_size: NA
cdr3_aa: CASSVGDNENYGYTF
cdr3_nt: TGTGCCAGCAGCGTAGGGGACAATGAGAACTATGGCTACACCTTC

j_call: TRBJ1-2
v_call: TRBV20-1
d_call: NA
clone_size: NA
cdr3_aa: CSASSGYGYTF
cdr3_nt: TGCAGTGCTTCTAGTGGCTATGGCTACACCTTC

j_call: TRBJ2-7
v_call: TRBV27
d_call: TRBD2
clone_size: once
cdr3_aa: CASSLSRGVWLAGGQLEAYEQYF
cdr3_nt: TGTGCCAGCAGTTTATCTAGGGGGGTTTGGCTAGCGGGAGGTCAACTCGAAGCCTACGAGCAGTACTTC

j_call: TRBJ2-2
v_call: TRBV2
d_call: NA
clone_size: NA
cdr3_aa: CASSARGGGIGELFF
cdr3_nt: TGTGCCAGCAGCGCTAGGGGAGGGGGCATCGGGGAGCTGTTTTTT

j_call: TRBJ2-3
v_call: TRBV11-3
d_call: NA
clone_size: few
cdr3_aa: CASTHPADTQYF
cdr3_nt: TGTGCCAGCACCCACCCGGCAGATACGCAGTATTTT

j_call: TRBJ1-3
v_call: TRBV19
d_call: NA
clone_size: NA
cdr3_aa: CASAQGFGNTIYF
cdr3_nt: TGTGCCAGTGCACAGGGCTTTGGAAACACCATATATTTT

j_call: TRBJ2-3
v_call: TRBV7-2
d_call: TRBD2
clone_size: NA
cdr3_aa: CASEGLAGSTDTQYF
cdr3_nt: TGTGCCAGTGAAGGACTAGCGGGGAGCACAGATACGCAGTATTTT

j_call: TRBJ2-2
v_call: TRBV11-3
d_call: TRBD1
clone_size: few
cdr3_aa: CASSFQGASAGELFF
cdr3_nt: TGTGCCAGCAGCTTTCAGGGGGCATCGGCCGGGGAGCTGTTTTTT

j_call: TRBJ1-3
v_call: TRBV27
d_call: TRBD1
clone_size: NA
cdr3_aa: CASSLAGQGSGNTIYF
cdr3_nt: TGTGCCAGCAGTTTGGCAGGACAGGGCTCTGGAAACACCATATATTTT

j_call: TRBJ2-7
v_call: TRBV7-6
d_call: NA
clone_size: NA
cdr3_aa: CASSAGQSGEQYF
cdr3_nt: TGTGCCAGCAGCGCGGGACAGTCCGGCGAGCAGTACTTC